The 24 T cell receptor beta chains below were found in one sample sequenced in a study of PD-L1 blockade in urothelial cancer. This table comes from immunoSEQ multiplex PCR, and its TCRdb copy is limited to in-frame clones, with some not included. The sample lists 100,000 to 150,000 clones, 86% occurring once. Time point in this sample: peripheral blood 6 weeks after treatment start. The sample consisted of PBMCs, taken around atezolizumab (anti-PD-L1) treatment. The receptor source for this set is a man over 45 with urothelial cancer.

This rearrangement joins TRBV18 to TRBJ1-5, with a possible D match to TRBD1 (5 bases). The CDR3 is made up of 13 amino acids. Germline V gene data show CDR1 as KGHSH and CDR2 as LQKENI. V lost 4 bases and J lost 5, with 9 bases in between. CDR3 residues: CASSRGDDQPQHF. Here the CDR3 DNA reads TGTGCCAGCTCACGGGGGGACGATCAGCCCCAGCATTTT.

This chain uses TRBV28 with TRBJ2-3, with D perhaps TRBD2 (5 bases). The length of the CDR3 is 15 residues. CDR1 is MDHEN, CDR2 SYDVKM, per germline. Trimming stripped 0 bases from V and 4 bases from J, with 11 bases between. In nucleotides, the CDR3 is TGTGCCAGCAGTTTATGGGAAGGGCGGGCAGATACGCAGTATTTT. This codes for CASSLWEGRADTQYF.

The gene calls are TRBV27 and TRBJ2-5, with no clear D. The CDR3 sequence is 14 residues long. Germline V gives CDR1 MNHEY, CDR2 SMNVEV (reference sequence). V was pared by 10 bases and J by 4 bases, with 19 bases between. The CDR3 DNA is TGTGCCACCCGTCCGACCGGAGTACGAGAGACCCAGTACTTC. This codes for CATRPTGVRETQYF.

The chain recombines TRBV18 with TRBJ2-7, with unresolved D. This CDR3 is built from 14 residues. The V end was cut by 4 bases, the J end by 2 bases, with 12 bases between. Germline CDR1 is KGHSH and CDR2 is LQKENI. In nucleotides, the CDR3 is TGTGCCAGCTCACTATCGATTAGCACCTACGAGCAGTACTTC. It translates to CASSLSISTYEQYF.

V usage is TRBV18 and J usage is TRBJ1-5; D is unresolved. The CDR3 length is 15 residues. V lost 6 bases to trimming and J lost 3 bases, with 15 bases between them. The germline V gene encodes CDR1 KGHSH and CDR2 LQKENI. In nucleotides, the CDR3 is TGTGCCAGCTCCACTACGGGAGGCGACAATCAGCCCCAGCATTTT. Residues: CASSTTGGDNQPQHF.

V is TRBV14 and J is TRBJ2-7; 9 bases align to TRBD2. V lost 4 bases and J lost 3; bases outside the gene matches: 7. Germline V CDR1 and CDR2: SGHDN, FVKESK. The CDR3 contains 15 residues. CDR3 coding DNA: TGTGCCAGCAGCCCCGCGCTAGCGGGGAACTACGAGCAGTACTTC. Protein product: CASSPALAGNYEQYF.

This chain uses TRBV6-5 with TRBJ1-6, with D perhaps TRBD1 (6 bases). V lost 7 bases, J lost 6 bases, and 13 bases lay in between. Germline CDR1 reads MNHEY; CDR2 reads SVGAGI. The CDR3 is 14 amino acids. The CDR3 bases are TGTGCCAGCAAAGACACAGGGCTTAATTCACCCCTCCACTTT. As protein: CASKDTGLNSPLHF.

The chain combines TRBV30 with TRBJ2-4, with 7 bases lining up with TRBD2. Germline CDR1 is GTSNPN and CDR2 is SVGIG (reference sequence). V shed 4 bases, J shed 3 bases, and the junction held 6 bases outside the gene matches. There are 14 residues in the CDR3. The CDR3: CAWTQGLDKNIQYF. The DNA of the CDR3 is TGTGCCTGGACCCAAGGACTAGACAAAAACATTCAGTACTTC.

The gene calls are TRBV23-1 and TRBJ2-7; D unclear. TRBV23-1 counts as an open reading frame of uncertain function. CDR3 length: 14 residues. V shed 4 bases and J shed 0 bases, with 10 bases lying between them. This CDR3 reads CASSLSQNSYEQYF. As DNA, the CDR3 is TGCGCCAGCAGTCTATCGCAGAACTCCTACGAGCAGTACTTC.

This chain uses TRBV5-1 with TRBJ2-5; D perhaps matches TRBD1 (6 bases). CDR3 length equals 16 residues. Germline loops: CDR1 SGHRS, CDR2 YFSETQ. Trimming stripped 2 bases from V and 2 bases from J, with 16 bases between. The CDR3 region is CASSLERTDLQETQYF. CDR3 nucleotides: TGCGCCAGCAGCTTAGAGAGGACAGACCTTCAAGAGACCCAGTACTTC.

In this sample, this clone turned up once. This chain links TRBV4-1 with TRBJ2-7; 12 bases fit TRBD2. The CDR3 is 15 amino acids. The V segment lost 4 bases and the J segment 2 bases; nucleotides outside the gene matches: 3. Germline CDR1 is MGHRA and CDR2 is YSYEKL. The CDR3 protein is CASSPRTSGTYEQYF. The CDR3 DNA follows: TGCGCCAGCAGCCCGAGGACTAGCGGGACCTACGAGCAGTACTTC.

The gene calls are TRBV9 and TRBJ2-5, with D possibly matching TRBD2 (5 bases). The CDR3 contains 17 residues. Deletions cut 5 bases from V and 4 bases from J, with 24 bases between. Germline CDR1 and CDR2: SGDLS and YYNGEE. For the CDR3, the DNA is TGTGCCAGCAGAGATAGCGCCCCGGGATTTGTGGGAGAGACCCAGTACTTC. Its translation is CASRDSAPGFVGETQYF.

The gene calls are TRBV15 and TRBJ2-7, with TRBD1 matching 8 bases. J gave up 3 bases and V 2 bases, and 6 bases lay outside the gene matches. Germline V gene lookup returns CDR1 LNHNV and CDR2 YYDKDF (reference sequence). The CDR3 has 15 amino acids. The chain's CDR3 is CATSRQSGQGYEQYF. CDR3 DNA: TGTGCCACCAGCAGACAATCAGGACAGGGCTACGAGCAGTACTTC.

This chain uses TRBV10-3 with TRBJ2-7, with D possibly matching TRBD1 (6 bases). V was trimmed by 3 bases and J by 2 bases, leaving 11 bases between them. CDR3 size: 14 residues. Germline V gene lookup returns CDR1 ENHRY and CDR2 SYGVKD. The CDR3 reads CAISEGQGPYEQYF. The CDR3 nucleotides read TGTGCCATCAGTGAAGGGCAGGGGCCCTACGAGCAGTACTTC.

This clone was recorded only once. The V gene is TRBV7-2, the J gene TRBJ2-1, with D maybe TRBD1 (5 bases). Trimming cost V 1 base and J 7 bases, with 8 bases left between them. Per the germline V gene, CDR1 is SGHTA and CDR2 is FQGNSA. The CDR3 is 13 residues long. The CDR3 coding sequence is TGTGCCAGCAGCTTAGTAAAGGGGAATGAGCAGTTCTTC. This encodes CASSLVKGNEQFF.

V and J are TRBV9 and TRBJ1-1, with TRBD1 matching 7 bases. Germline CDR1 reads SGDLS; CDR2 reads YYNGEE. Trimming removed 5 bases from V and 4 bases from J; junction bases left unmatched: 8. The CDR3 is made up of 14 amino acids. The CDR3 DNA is TGTGCCAGCAGTCTGACAGGGTCACTCACTGAAGCTTTCTTT. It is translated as CASSLTGSLTEAFF.

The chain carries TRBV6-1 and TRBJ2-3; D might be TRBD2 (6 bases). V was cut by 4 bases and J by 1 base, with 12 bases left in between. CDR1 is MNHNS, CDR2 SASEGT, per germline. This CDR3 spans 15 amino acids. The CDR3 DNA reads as TGTGCCAGCAGTGTTGGCGGGGTGGGCACAGATACGCAGTATTTT. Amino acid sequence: CASSVGGVGTDTQYF.

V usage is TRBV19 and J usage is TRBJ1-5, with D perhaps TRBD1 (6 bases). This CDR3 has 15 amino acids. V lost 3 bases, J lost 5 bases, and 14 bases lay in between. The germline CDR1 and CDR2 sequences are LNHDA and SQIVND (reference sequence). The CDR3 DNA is TGTGCCAGTAGTATGGTCCCGGACAGACATCAGCCCCAGCATTTT. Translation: CASSMVPDRHQPQHF.

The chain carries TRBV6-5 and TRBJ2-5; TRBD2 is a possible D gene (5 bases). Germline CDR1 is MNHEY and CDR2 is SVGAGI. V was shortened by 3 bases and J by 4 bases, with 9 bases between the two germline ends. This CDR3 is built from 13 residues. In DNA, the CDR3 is TGTGCCAGCAGTTATCTAGAGGGAGAGACCCAGTACTTC. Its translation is CASSYLEGETQYF.

The CDR3 nucleotides are TGTGCCAGCTCACCACCCGGGACTAAAAGGACCGCTGAGCAGTTCTTC. This gives the protein CASSPPGTKRTAEQFF. J is TRBJ2-1 and V is TRBV18; 7 positions match TRBD2. Germline V gene sequence: CDR1 KGHSH, CDR2 LQKENI. There are 16 residues in the CDR3. V trimming: 0 bases; J trimming: 9 bases; junction bases outside the gene matches: 11.

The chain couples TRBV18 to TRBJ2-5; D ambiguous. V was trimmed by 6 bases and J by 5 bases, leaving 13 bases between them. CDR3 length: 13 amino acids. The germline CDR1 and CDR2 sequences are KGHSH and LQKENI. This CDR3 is CASSPTLGETQYF. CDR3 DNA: TGTGCCAGCTCCCCGACTCTCGGGGAGACCCAGTACTTC.

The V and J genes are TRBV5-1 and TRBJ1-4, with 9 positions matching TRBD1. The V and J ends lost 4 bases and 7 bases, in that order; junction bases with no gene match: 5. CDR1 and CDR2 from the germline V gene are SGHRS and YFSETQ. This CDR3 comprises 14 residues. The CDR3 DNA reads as TGCGCCAGCAGCACCGGACAGGGGACTGAAAAACTGTTTTTT. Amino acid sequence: CASSTGQGTEKLFF.

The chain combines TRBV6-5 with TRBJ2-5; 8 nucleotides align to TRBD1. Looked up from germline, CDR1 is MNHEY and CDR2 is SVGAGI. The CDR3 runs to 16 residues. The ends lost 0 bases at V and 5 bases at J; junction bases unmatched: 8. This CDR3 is CASSYSGRGRVETQYF. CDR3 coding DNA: TGTGCCAGCAGTTACTCGGGCAGGGGGCGCGTCGAGACCCAGTACTTC.

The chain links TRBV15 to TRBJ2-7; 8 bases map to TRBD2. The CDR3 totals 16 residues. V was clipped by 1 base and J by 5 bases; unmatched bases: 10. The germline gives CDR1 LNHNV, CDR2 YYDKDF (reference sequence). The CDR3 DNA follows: TGTGCCACCAGCAGAGTTGCCGGGAGGGCCGTAAACGAGCAGTACTTC. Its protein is CATSRVAGRAVNEQYF. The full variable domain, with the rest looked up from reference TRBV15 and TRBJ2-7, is DAMVIQNPRYQVTQFGKPVTLSCSQTLNHNVMYWYQQKSSQAPKLLFHYYDKDFNNEADTPDNFQSRRPNTSFCFLDIRSPGLGDTAMYLCATSRVAGRAVNEQYFGPGTRLTVT.